This passage covers 17 T cell receptor beta chains from one sample sequenced in a study of CD8 T cells in ankylosing spondylitis listed by TCRdb under 2017. Overall study outcomes, separate from this receptor: Blood from ankylosing spondylitis patients appeared to be characterized by a TCR beta motif made up of under 10 highly homologous amino acid variants.

These receptors have no known antigen. Library construction relied on 5' RACE. Sequencing used an Illumina HiSeq 2500. The public reads were reprocessed in TCRdb via fastp at Q25 and MiXCR, keeping in-frame beta chains. Identical CDR3 protein sequences are pooled into one entry, listed with their most common genes and DNA. This sample comprises roughly 700,000 distinct CDR3 sequences, 15% to 20% of them detected only once. The ten largest account for over 15% of the sample. Sequenced material: blood, either unsorted or a sorted T cell fraction (not recorded which). The receptors derive from a male donor with ankylosing spondylitis.

CDR3 nucleotides: TGCGCCAGCAGCTTGGAGGCCGGGACAGGTAACTACAATGAGCAGTTCTTC. It codes for CASSLEAGTGNYNEQFF. The V call is TRBV5-1, the J call TRBJ2-1; 8 bases are shared with TRBD1. This CDR3 spans 17 amino acids. Germline-derived CDR1 and CDR2 are SGHRS and YFSETQ. Germline trimming cut 0 bases from V and 3 bases from J; bases unmatched to any gene: 8.

There are many counts of this clonotype. The chain has TRBV12-3 or TRBV12-4 and TRBJ2-1, with TRBD2 matching 9 bases. CDR3 length: 15 residues. The V gene end was trimmed by 7 bases and the J gene end by 1 base; junction bases not matched to a gene: 5. This CDR3 reads CASNRGGASYNEQFF. CDR3 DNA sequence: TGTGCCAGCAACCGCGGGGGGGCGTCCTACAATGAGCAGTTCTTC.

This clonotype was seen only a few times. This chain joins TRBV20-1 and TRBJ2-2, with D possibly matching TRBD1 (6 bases). Trimming took 6 bases from V and 4 from J, leaving 18 bases between them. The CDR3 sequence is 15 residues long. Looked up from germline, CDR1 is DFQATT and CDR2 is SNEGSKA (reference sequence). CDR3 sequence: CSAIESRTVTGELFF. The CDR3 DNA sequence: TGCAGTGCCATCGAATCTAGGACAGTCACCGGGGAGCTGTTTTTT.

V and J are TRBV5-1 and TRBJ1-4; 9 nucleotides align to TRBD1. The CDR3 runs to 14 residues. V shed 4 bases, J shed 7 bases, and the junction held 5 bases outside the gene matches. Germline V lookup: CDR1 SGHRS, CDR2 YFSETQ. The CDR3 protein is CASSRDRVGEKLFF. The CDR3 nucleotides read TGCGCCAGCAGCCGGGACAGGGTCGGTGAAAAACTGTTTTTT.

With regard to this clonotype: One junction end disagrees with the germline gene, perhaps due to a read error. V is TRBV20-1 and J is TRBJ2-1; D may correspond to TRBD1 or TRBD2 (5 bases each). Germline loops: CDR1 DFQATT, CDR2 SNEGSKA (reference sequence). The CDR3 loop spans 12 amino acids. CDR3 amino acids: CSARDFGTDWRF. In DNA form, the CDR3 reads TGCAGTGCTAGAGATTTCGGGACCGATTGGAGATTC.

This clonotype was picked up many times. The rearrangement joins TRBV10-3 to TRBJ1-2; D unresolved. The V end was cut by 3 bases, the J end by 4 bases, with 15 bases between. The CDR3 consists of 15 residues. In germline, CDR1 is ENHRY, CDR2 SYGVKD. CDR3 DNA sequence: TGTGCCATCAGTGACCCAGGAACTTCGGTCTATGGCTACACCTTC. Translated: CAISDPGTSVYGYTF.

This clonotype has only a few counts. The chain links TRBV3-1 to TRBJ2-1, with D hard to call. CDR3 length: 15 residues. The V end was cut by 3 bases, the J end by 6 bases, with 15 bases between. The germline gives CDR1 LGHDT, CDR2 YNNKEL (reference sequence). CDR3: CASSHTDWPLNEQFF. As DNA, the CDR3 is TGTGCCAGCAGCCACACCGACTGGCCTCTCAATGAGCAGTTCTTC.

This clonotype was picked up a small number of times. The chain joins TRBV6-1 to TRBJ2-3, with unresolved D. Trimming took 8 bases from V and 0 from J, leaving 15 bases between them. Germline V gene sequence: CDR1 MNHNS, CDR2 SASEGT. The CDR3 is 15 amino acids. For the CDR3, the DNA is TGTGCCAGCCGCACTGGGCGGCCTAGCACAGATACGCAGTATTTT. Residues: CASRTGRPSTDTQYF.

The rearrangement links TRBV9 to TRBJ2-7; TRBD2 aligns across 16 bases. V lost 0 bases to trimming and J lost 6 bases; unmatched junction nucleotides: 9. CDR3 length equals 18 residues. Looked up from germline, CDR1 is SGDLS and CDR2 is YYNGEE. The CDR3, as DNA: TGTGCCAGCAGCGTAGAGGGACTAGCGGGAGGGCCTGGGGGCGAGCAGTACTTC. Its translation: CASSVEGLAGGPGGEQYF.

This CDR3 is CASSQPGQGSYGYTF. Here the CDR3 DNA reads TGCGCCAGCAGCCAACCGGGACAGGGGTCCTATGGCTACACCTTC. The rearrangement links TRBV4-1 to TRBJ1-2; 10 nucleotides agree with TRBD1. V gave up 2 bases and J gave up 4 bases; unmatched junction bases: 4. Germline V lookup: CDR1 MGHRA, CDR2 YSYEKL. CDR3 length: 15 residues.

This clonotype was seen more than once but under ten times. With a much larger clone just one base away, this may be a read error. The chain couples TRBV20-1 to TRBJ2-5, with D uncertain. CDR1 is DFQATT and CDR2 is SNEGSKA in the germline V gene (reference sequence). This CDR3 has 11 amino acids. Trimming took off 0 bases at V and 5 bases at J, with 4 bases between the two ends. CDR3 bases: TGCAGTGCTAGAGATGGGGAGACCCAGTACTTC. It translates to CSARDGETQYF.

The table lists this clonotype with a few counts. CDR3 protein: CASSSPPTGYYSNEQFF. CDR3 bases: TGCGCCAGCAGCTCGCCCCCGACAGGGTATTATTCGAATGAGCAGTTCTTC. V usage is TRBV5-1 and J usage is TRBJ2-1; 7 bases align to TRBD1. With V trimmed by 3 bases and J by 7 bases, 16 bases remained unmatched. Germline V gene data show CDR1 as SGHRS and CDR2 as YFSETQ. The CDR3 has 17 residues.

This clonotype came up a few times. The rearrangement uses TRBV6-5 and TRBJ1-6; D ambiguous. V gave up 2 bases and J gave up 9 bases, with 8 bases separating them. Germline CDR1 and CDR2: MNHEY and SVGAGI. The CDR3 is 13 amino acids. The CDR3 loop is CASSYDSSSPLHF. The CDR3 DNA follows: TGTGCCAGCAGTTACGACTCAAGTTCACCCCTCCACTTT.

A few counts support this clonotype. The rearrangement joins TRBV18 to TRBJ1-6; D is undetermined. Trimming pared 4 bases from V and 9 bases from J, leaving 10 bases between. There are 13 residues in the CDR3. Looked up from germline, CDR1 is KGHSH and CDR2 is LQKENI. In DNA form, the CDR3 reads TGTGCCAGCTCACGAACGGTCACTTCACCCCTCCACTTT. Translated, it gives CASSRTVTSPLHF.

This clonotype appeared many times. The chain combines TRBV24-1 with TRBJ1-1; tentatively, D is TRBD1 (6 bases). Germline loops: CDR1 KGHDR, CDR2 SFDVKD. Trimming took off 4 bases at V and 0 bases at J, with 17 bases between the two ends. The CDR3 covers 17 residues. This chain's CDR3 is CATSESPGTYLNTEAFF. The CDR3 DNA reads TGTGCCACCAGTGAAAGCCCTGGGACATACTTGAACACTGAAGCTTTCTTT.

This clonotype came up a few times. The rearrangement joins TRBV29-1 to TRBJ2-3; TRBD2 agrees at 11 bases. The V segment lost 6 bases and the J segment 7 bases; nucleotides outside the gene matches: 12. CDR3 length: 15 residues. The germline CDR1 and CDR2 sequences are SQVTM and ANQGSEA. As DNA, the CDR3 is TGCAGCGTCTACAACTTAGCGGGAGGGGGGAATACGCAGTATTTT. Amino acid sequence: CSVYNLAGGGNTQYF.

This chain connects TRBV28 to TRBJ2-7; no definite D call. CDR1 and CDR2 (germline): MDHEN, SYDVKM. The length of the CDR3 is 12 residues. Trimming pared 4 bases from V and 3 bases from J, leaving 7 bases between. The CDR3 nucleotides read TGTGCCAGCAGTTCCGTACACTACGAGCAGTACTTC. It encodes CASSSVHYEQYF.